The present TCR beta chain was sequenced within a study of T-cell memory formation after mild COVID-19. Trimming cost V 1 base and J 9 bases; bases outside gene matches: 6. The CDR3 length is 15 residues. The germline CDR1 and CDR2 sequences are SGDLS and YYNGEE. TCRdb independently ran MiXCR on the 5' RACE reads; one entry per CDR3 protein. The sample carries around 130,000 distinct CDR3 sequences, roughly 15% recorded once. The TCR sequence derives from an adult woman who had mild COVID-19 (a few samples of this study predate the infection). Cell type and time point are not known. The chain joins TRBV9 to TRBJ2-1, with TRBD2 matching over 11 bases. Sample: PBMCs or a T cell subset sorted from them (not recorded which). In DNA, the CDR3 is TGTGCCAGCAGCGTATTTAGCGGGGGGGCGTCTGAGCAGTTCTTC. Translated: CASSVFSGGASEQFF.